The present entry profiles one T cell receptor beta chain with its context. The germline gives CDR1 SGHVS, CDR2 FQNEAQ. The CDR3 has 13 amino acids. V was cut by 4 bases and J by 5 bases, with 12 bases left in between. Listed TCR primers and previously described methods were used for bulk TCR libraries. TCRdb called the PCR reads again in MiXCR, with one record for every CDR3 protein. The sample includes over 550,000 distinct CDR3 sequences, roughly 27% of them seen just once. The source of the sample is a study of molecular identifiers for immune sequencing clone quantification. At the level of the study: RNA from about 20,000 or 100,000 naive CD8 cells was split five ways in replicates, with four sequenced.

The receptor comes from a human donor in good health. Some libraries in this study had Jurkat cell RNA spiked in. Sequenced material: naive CD8+ T cells from blood, with Jurkat cell RNA spiked in. The subset here: FACS-sorted CD8+CD4-CCR7+CD45RA+ naive T cells. This chain uses TRBV7-8 with TRBJ2-7; D is unresolved. The CDR3 here is CASSSGPSNEQYF. CDR3 sequence (DNA): TGTGCCAGCAGCTCCGGGCCTTCGAACGAGCAGTACTTC. The full variable domain, in which reference TRBV7-8 and TRBJ2-7 provide the parts outside the CDR3, is GAGVSQSPRYKVAKRGQDVALRCDPISGHVSLFWYQQALGQGPEFLTYFQNEAQLDKSGLPSDRFFAERPEGSVSTLKIQRTQQEDSAVYLCASSSGPSNEQYFGPGTRLTVT.